Listed here is a single T cell receptor beta chain. Its antigen is not identified. This sample was taken from a study of T cell repertoires in cytomegalovirus infection. About the study: Public TCR beta signatures indicated both CMV infection and matching HLA type.

TCRdb itself ran the reads through MiXCR, one entry per CDR3 protein. The sample contains about a million distinct CDR3 sequences, about 33% of which appear only once. Regarding the study as a whole: Carriage of CMV together with the relevant HLA was identifiable through cumulative public TCR beta family frequency. Clonotype analysis showed dominance of the ex vivo response by HLA-C-restricted CMV-specific TCR beta clonotypes.

The length of the CDR3 is 24 residues. V lost 3 bases to trimming and J lost 3 bases, with 42 bases between them. The germline CDR1 and CDR2 sequences are LNHDA and SQIVND (reference sequence). The clonotype originates from a human donor in good health (CMV status not recorded). Some clones in this sample may be carry-over from other donors' samples. Material: cultured CD8+ T cells from PBMCs, obtained from culture after CMV antigen stimulation. This chain connects TRBV19 to TRBJ2-7; TRBD1 might be the D (9 bases). The CDR3 region is CASSIGPNRGRLGGGPPGDYEQYV. The CDR3 DNA follows: TGTGCCAGTAGTATTGGCCCCAACAGGGGGCGGCTTGGCGGGGGGCCACCCGGGGACTACGAGCAGTACGTC.